Listed below are T cell receptor beta chains from one sample, sequenced in a study of blood T cell repertoires in COVID-19. Libraries were prepared by immunoSEQ multiplex PCR; TCRdb keeps only in-frame clonotypes and omits some of them. The sample has some 310,000 clones; 90% are singletons. Sequenced material: peripheral blood. The receptors originated from a woman aged 25 to 39 with COVID-19, enrolled during active disease. The CDR3 runs from the conserved cysteine through the conserved F or W. The D gene is left open where the match is weak. The listing skips clone size in some rows; elsewhere it reads once, few, many or a size class.

J	size	V	D	CDR3	DNA
TRBJ1-6	-	TRBV6-5	TRBD1	CASRRQGARNSPLHF	TGTGCCAGCAGGAGACAGGGGGCGCGAAATTCACCCCTCCACTTT
TRBJ1-4	-	TRBV7-2	-	CASSLGNWQGNEKLFF	TGTGCCAGCAGCTTAGGCAATTGGCAGGGGAATGAAAAACTGTTTTTT
TRBJ1-3	-	TRBV5-4	-	CASSLRSGPGNTIYF	TGTGCCAGCAGCTTAAGGAGCGGCCCTGGAAACACCATATATTTT
TRBJ2-6	once	TRBV10-2	-	CASSESRGILGGANVLTF	TGCGCCAGCAGTGAGTCGAGGGGGATTCTGGGTGGGGCCAACGTCCTGACTTTC
TRBJ1-2	-	TRBV13	TRBD1	CASSLETGQGGGYTF	TGTGCCAGCAGCTTAGAAACGGGACAGGGAGGTGGCTACACCTTC
TRBJ1-1	-	TRBV5-1	TRBD1	CASSLDMGQARFFF	TGCGCCAGCAGCTTGGATATGGGACAGGCCCGTTTTTTCTTT
TRBJ2-5	-	TRBV18	TRBD1	CASSPLGQGIGETQYF	TGTGCCAGCTCACCACTCGGACAGGGGATCGGGGAGACCCAGTACTTC
TRBJ1-2	-	TRBV27	-	CASSLSPTARYGYTF	TGTGCCAGCAGTTTATCCCCGACAGCTCGTTATGGCTACACCTTC
TRBJ1-6	-	TRBV3-1/TRBV3-2	TRBD1	CASSQSSLDRGRRFSPLHF	TGTGCCAGCAGCCAAAGTTCTTTGGACAGGGGGCGCAGGTTCTCACCCCTCCACTTT
TRBJ2-3	-	TRBV13	TRBD2	CATELAGGPDTQYF	TGTGCCACAGAACTAGCGGGAGGGCCAGATACGCAGTATTTT
TRBJ2-1	-	TRBV9	-	CASSGNRVGGEQFF	TGTGCCAGCAGCGGGAACAGGGTAGGAGGTGAGCAGTTCTTC
TRBJ1-1	-	TRBV28	TRBD1	CASSEPGQGSTEAFF	TGTGCCAGCAGTGAGCCGGGACAGGGGTCCACTGAAGCTTTCTTT
TRBJ1-2	-	TRBV18	TRBD1	CASSPETGTNYGYTF	TGTGCCAGCTCACCGGAGACAGGGACGAACTATGGCTACACCTTC
TRBJ2-6	-	TRBV7-9	TRBD1	CASNRQGSSGANVLTF	TGTGCCAGCAACCGACAGGGATCGTCTGGGGCCAACGTCCTGACTTTC
TRBJ1-1	-	TRBV4-2	TRBD1	CASSQDPGTGFAFF	TGTGCCAGCAGCCAAGACCCCGGGACAGGTTTTGCTTTCTTT
TRBJ1-1	many	TRBV14	-	CASSQDTRTEAFF	TGTGCCAGCAGCCAAGATACGCGGACTGAAGCTTTCTTT
TRBJ1-1	-	TRBV24-1	-	CATRETGDTEAFF	TGTGCCACCAGGGAAACGGGGGACACTGAAGCTTTCTTT
TRBJ2-1	-	TRBV7-3	-	CASGAGPPNEQFF	TGTGCCAGCGGCGCAGGTCCTCCCAATGAGCAGTTCTTC
TRBJ2-1	-	TRBV5-4	-	CASSTDISSYNEQFF	TGTGCCAGCAGCACGGACATCAGCTCCTACAATGAGCAGTTCTTC
TRBJ2-3	-	TRBV2	TRBD1	CASSAVGQGADTQYF	TGTGCCAGCAGTGCGGTGGGACAGGGGGCAGATACGCAGTATTTT
TRBJ2-2	-	TRBV24-1	TRBD2	CATSSPSGRLNTGELFF	TGTGCCACCAGTTCTCCTAGCGGGCGACTGAACACCGGGGAGCTGTTTTTT
TRBJ2-7	-	TRBV27	TRBD2	CASSLRTSSWYEQYF	TGTGCCAGCAGTTTAAGGACTAGCAGTTGGTACGAGCAGTACTTC
TRBJ2-2	-	TRBV27	-	CASSTVHNTGELFF	TGTGCCAGCAGTACCGTACACAACACCGGGGAGCTGTTTTTT
TRBJ2-3	-	TRBV5-1	-	CASSGLRGDTQYF	TGCGCCAGCAGCGGGCTCAGGGGCGATACGCAGTATTTT
TRBJ1-4	once	TRBV19	-	CASSIKRARNEKLFF	TGTGCCAGTAGTATTAAGCGGGCCCGTAATGAAAAACTGTTTTTT
TRBJ2-7	few	TRBV27	-	CASRTGHVNEQYF	TGTGCCAGCAGAACGGGACACGTGAACGAGCAGTACTTC
TRBJ2-1	-	TRBV15	-	CATSRDAGSSYNEQFF	TGTGCCACCAGCAGAGACGCAGGTAGCTCCTACAATGAGCAGTTCTTC
TRBJ1-2	-	TRBV5-4	-	CASSPLGRDGYTF	TGTGCCAGCAGTCCTTTGGGGAGGGATGGCTACACCTTC
TRBJ1-5	-	TRBV19	-	CASSEQDFHNQPQHF	TGTGCCAGTAGTGAACAGGATTTCCACAATCAGCCCCAGCATTTT
TRBJ1-5	-	TRBV28	TRBD1	CASSSNRGGPQHF	TGTGCCAGCAGTTCAAACAGGGGAGGGCCCCAGCATTTT
TRBJ2-7	-	TRBV29-1	-	CSIGGASYEQYF	TGCAGCATCGGGGGAGCATCCTACGAGCAGTACTTC
TRBJ1-2	-	TRBV19	TRBD1	CASSRDREWSYGYTF	TGTGCCAGTTCTAGGGACAGGGAGTGGTCCTATGGCTACACCTTC
TRBJ2-2	-	TRBV19	-	CASSPDLATGELFF	TGTGCCAGTAGTCCCGACCTAGCCACCGGGGAGCTGTTTTTT
TRBJ1-1	-	TRBV10-3	-	CAIRDRQNTEAFF	TGTGCCATCAGGGACAGACAGAACACTGAAGCTTTCTTT
TRBJ2-1	-	TRBV7-9	TRBD2	CASSLVLGLADNEQFF	TGTGCCAGCAGCTTAGTGTTGGGACTAGCTGACAATGAGCAGTTCTTC
TRBJ2-2	-	TRBV5-1	-	CASSNQGIGDTGELFF	TGCGCCAGCAGCAACCAGGGAATAGGGGACACCGGGGAGCTGTTTTTT
TRBJ1-4	-	TRBV25-1	TRBD1	CASSESRTGAANEKLFF	TGTGCCAGCAGTGAATCCCGGACAGGGGCAGCTAATGAAAAACTGTTTTTT
TRBJ2-3	-	TRBV19	-	CASSIVFGNRVPDTQYF	TGTGCCAGTAGTATAGTCTTTGGGAACAGGGTCCCAGATACGCAGTATTTT
TRBJ1-5	-	TRBV19	TRBD1	CASSTLQGNQPQHF	TGTGCCAGTAGTACTCTACAGGGGAATCAGCCCCAGCATTTT
TRBJ1-5	-	TRBV7-8	-	CASSRIGGASNQPQHF	TGTGCCAGCAGCCGAATTGGTGGGGCTAGCAATCAGCCCCAGCATTTT
TRBJ1-2	once	TRBV6-5	TRBD1	CASSYSGTGGTYGYTF	TGTGCCAGCAGTTATTCCGGGACAGGGGGCACCTATGGCTACACCTTC
TRBJ2-4	-	TRBV27	TRBD2	CASTLSGGAGGIQYF	TGTGCCAGCACCCTAAGCGGGGGGGCGGGCGGCATTCAGTACTTC